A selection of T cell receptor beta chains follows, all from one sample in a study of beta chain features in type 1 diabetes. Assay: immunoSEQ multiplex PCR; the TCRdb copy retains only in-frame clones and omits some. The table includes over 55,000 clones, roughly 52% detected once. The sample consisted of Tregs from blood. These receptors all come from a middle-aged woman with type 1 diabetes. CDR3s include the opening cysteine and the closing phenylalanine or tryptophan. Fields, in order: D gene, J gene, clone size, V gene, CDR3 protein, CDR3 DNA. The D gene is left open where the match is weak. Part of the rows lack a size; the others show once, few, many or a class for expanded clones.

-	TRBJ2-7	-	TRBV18	CASSPPGSVDEQYF	TGTGCCAGCTCACCACCCGGGTCAGTGGACGAGCAGTACTTC
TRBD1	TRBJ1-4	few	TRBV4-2	CASSQARQGGRTNEKLFF	TGTGCCAGCAGCCAAGCCCGACAGGGGGGCCGAACTAATGAAAAACTGTTTTTT
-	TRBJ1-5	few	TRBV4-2	CASSLDGQGQPQHF	TGTGCCAGCAGCTTAGATGGCCAGGGTCAGCCCCAGCATTTT
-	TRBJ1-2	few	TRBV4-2	CASSQELGDGYTF	TGTGCCAGCAGCCAAGAACTGGGAGATGGCTACACCTTC
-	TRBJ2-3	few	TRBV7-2	CASSLKTGQTDTQYF	TGTGCCAGCAGCCTAAAGACAGGCCAGACAGATACGCAGTATTTT
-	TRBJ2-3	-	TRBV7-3	CASSPNTDTQYF	TGTGCCAGCAGCCCAAACACAGATACGCAGTATTTT
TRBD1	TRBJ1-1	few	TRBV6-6	CASSYAVRGKTEAFF	TGTGCCAGCAGTTACGCTGTCAGGGGGAAGACTGAAGCTTTCTTT
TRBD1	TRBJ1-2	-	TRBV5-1	CASFPRGDRGFIDGYTF	TGCGCCAGCTTTCCCCGGGGGGACAGGGGATTTATTGATGGCTACACCTTC
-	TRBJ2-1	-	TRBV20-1	CSAPTLNEQFF	TGCAGTGCCCCGACTCTCAATGAGCAGTTCTTC
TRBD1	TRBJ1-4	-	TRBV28	CASSRTGVEKLFF	TGTGCCAGCAGCCGGACAGGGGTTGAAAAACTGTTTTTT
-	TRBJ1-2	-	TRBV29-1	CSVDWQVYGYTF	TGCAGCGTTGATTGGCAGGTCTATGGCTACACCTTC
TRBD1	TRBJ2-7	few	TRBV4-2	CASSRTGQGRAYEQYF	TGTGCCAGCAGCCGAACCGGACAGGGGCGGGCCTACGAGCAGTACTTC
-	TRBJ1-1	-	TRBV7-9	CASSSQTANTEAFF	TGTGCCAGCAGCTCGCAGACAGCGAACACTGAAGCTTTCTTT
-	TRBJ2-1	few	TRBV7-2	CASSLFGGSTYNEQFF	TGTGCCAGCAGCTTGTTCGGCGGGTCTACCTACAATGAGCAGTTCTTC
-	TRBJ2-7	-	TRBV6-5	CASSYSPSPAAYEQYF	TGTGCCAGCAGTTACTCCCCCTCCCCAGCGGCTTACGAGCAGTACTTC
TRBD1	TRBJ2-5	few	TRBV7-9	CASRSLLPPGQQETQYF	TGTGCCAGCAGATCCCTCCTGCCGCCGGGACAGCAAGAGACCCAGTACTTC
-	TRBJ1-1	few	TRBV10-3	CAIRATENTEAFF	TGTGCCATCAGGGCGACAGAGAACACTGAAGCTTTCTTT
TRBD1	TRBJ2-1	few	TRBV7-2	CASSFGTGELDEQFF	TGTGCCAGCAGCTTTGGGACAGGGGAGTTGGATGAGCAGTTCTTC
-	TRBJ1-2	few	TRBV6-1	CASSEAAGPYYGYTF	TGTGCCAGCAGTGAAGCAGCGGGCCCTTACTATGGCTACACCTTC
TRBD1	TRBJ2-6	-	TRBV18	CASSPRTGAYSGANVLTF	TGTGCCAGCTCACCCCGGACAGGGGCTTACTCTGGGGCCAACGTCCTGACTTTC
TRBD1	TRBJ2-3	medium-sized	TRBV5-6	CASSLGGTGPDTQYF	TGTGCCAGCAGCCTCGGGGGGACAGGGCCAGATACGCAGTATTTT
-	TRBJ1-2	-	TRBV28	CASSPGSSYGYTF	TGTGCCAGCAGTCCCGGGTCCTCGTATGGCTACACCTTC
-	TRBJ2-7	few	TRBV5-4	CASSPAGAGSYEQYF	TGTGCCAGCAGTCCGGCGGGGGCCGGGTCATACGAGCAGTACTTC
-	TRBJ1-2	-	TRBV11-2	CASSPQRGYGYTF	TGTGCCAGCAGCCCGCAGAGGGGGTATGGCTACACCTTC
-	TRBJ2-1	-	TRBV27	CASSLIPSFGYNEQFF	TGTGCCAGCAGTTTAATTCCTTCCTTCGGGTACAATGAGCAGTTCTTC
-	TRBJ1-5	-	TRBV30	CAWGALGQPQHF	TGTGCCTGGGGGGCCCTCGGGCAGCCCCAGCATTTT
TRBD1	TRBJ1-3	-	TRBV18	CASSYDRVDSGNTIYF	TGTGCCAGCTCATACGACAGGGTCGACTCTGGAAACACCATATATTTT
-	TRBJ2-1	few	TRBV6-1	CASSEKERNRTESYNEQFF	TGTGCCAGCAGTGAAAAGGAGAGGAACCGGACAGAGTCCTACAATGAGCAGTTCTTC
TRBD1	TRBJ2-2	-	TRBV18	CASSPPPGQGAGELFF	TGTGCCAGCTCACCTCCGCCGGGACAGGGGGCCGGGGAGCTGTTTTTT
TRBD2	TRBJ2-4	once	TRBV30	CAWGTSSDIQYF	TGTGCCTGGGGGACTAGCTCAGACATTCAGTACTTC
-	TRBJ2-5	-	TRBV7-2	CASSRLGFQETQYF	TGTGCCAGCAGCCGCTTGGGCTTTCAAGAGACCCAGTACTTC
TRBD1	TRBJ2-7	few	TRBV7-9	CASSLGDSGKQYF	TGTGCCAGCAGCTTAGGGGACAGTGGCAAGCAGTACTTC
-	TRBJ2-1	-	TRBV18	CASSAGRDFYNEQFF	TGTGCCAGCTCAGCGGGCAGGGACTTCTACAATGAGCAGTTCTTC
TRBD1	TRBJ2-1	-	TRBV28	CASKGTGYNEQFF	TGTGCCAGCAAAGGGACAGGATACAATGAGCAGTTCTTC
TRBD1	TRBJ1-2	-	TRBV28	CASRPTGLHGYTF	TGTGCCAGCAGACCGACAGGGCTTCATGGCTACACCTTC
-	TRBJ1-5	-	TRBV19	CASSIVQGNQPQHF	TGTGCCAGTAGTATTGTGCAGGGGAATCAGCCCCAGCATTTT
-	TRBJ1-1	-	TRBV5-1	CASSLGGEAFF	TGCGCCAGCAGCTTGGGAGGTGAAGCTTTCTTT
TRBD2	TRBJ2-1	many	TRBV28	CASSLSPGVSGRFYNEQFF	TGTGCCAGCAGTTTGAGCCCGGGGGTTAGCGGGAGGTTCTACAATGAGCAGTTCTTC
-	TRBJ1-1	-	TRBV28	CASSSLGLNTEAFF	TGTGCCAGCAGTTCCCTGGGGCTGAACACTGAAGCTTTCTTT
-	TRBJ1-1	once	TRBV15	CATSPDWNENTEAFF	TGTGCCACCAGCCCTGACTGGAACGAGAACACTGAAGCTTTCTTT
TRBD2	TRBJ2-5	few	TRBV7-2	CASSSRLAGGPHQETQYF	TGTGCCAGCAGCTCCAGGCTAGCGGGGGGGCCGCACCAAGAGACCCAGTACTTC
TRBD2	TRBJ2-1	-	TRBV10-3	CAISYTSGRGQRQFF	TGTGCCATCAGCTACACTAGCGGGAGGGGCCAACGGCAGTTCTTC
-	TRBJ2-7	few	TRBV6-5	CASSYTVYEQYF	TGTGCCAGCAGTTACACAGTATACGAGCAGTACTTC
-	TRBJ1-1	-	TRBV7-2	CASSLEAGGGTEAFF	TGTGCCAGCAGCTTAGAGGCGGGAGGCGGCACTGAAGCTTTCTTT
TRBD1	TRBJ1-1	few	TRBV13	CASSSDRGGGTEAFF	TGTGCCAGCAGCTCGGACAGGGGAGGAGGAACTGAAGCTTTCTTT
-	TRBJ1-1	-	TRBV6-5	CASSPQVSTEAFF	TGTGCCAGCAGCCCACAGGTATCAACTGAAGCTTTCTTT